This T cell receptor beta chain originates from a study of shared clonotypes between healthy human individuals. Measured with immunoSEQ multiplex PCR; TCRdb has only the in-frame clones, and not every one. The sample carries under 600,000 clones, 95% to 98% recorded once. CD45RO-negative cells were positively selected for CCR7, leaving out terminally differentiated effector memory CD45RA+ cells. Study findings and constraints: Larger estimated richness was generally seen in naive subsets than in memory subsets. It was only blood that was sampled, and tissue repertoires likely differ. Inspection by rarefaction showed sorted-subset sequencing to be incomplete despite large depth.

To note about this clone: Its antigen is still unknown.

Sequencing was done on a sample of naive CD8+ T cells sorted from blood. This TCR derives from a man under 40 in good health.

CDR3 amino acids: CASSLIPGQGANSYEQYF. The CDR3 bases are TGTGCCAGCAGCTTAATCCCGGGACAGGGGGCAAACTCCTACGAGCAGTACTTC. The rearrangement uses TRBV7-9 and TRBJ2-7; 12 nucleotides align to TRBD1. CDR3 length: 18 amino acids. V lost 2 bases and J lost 0; bases outside the gene matches: 8. Germline loops: CDR1 SEHNR, CDR2 FQNEAQ (reference sequence).